A selection of T cell receptor beta chains follows, all from one sample in a study of blood T cell repertoires in COVID-19. Sequencing used immunoSEQ multiplex PCR; TCRdb keeps in-frame clones, though not all of them. The sample has 150,000 to 200,000 clones, about 86% seen once. Sequencing was carried out using peripheral blood. Receptor source: a man younger than 35 with acute or convalescent COVID-19. Both conserved end residues are part of each CDR3. The order of the fields is J gene, D gene, V gene, clone size, CDR3 DNA, CDR3 protein. A D gene is named only where the DNA matches it firmly. Only some rows state a clone size, as once, few, many or a class for expanded clones.

>TRBJ1-1|.|TRBV5-1|.
TGCGCCAGCAGCCCCGGGATGACAGGTGGGGGTAAGACTGAAGCTTTCTTT
CASSPGMTGGGKTEAFF
>TRBJ1-3|.|TRBV5-1|few
TGCGCCAGCAGCTTAGGACAGGGAAACACCATATATTTT
CASSLGQGNTIYF
>TRBJ1-4|TRBD1|TRBV5-5|.
TGTGCCAGCAGCATTCGGACAGGGTTTGAAAAACTGTTTTTT
CASSIRTGFEKLFF
>TRBJ1-6|TRBD1|TRBV4-1|.
TGCGCCAGCAGCCCCCAACAGGGGCAACCCCTCCACTTT
CASSPQQGQPLHF
>TRBJ2-4|TRBD1|TRBV2|.
TGTGCCAGCAGTGAGGACAGGGGTCTAGCCAAAAACATTCAGTACTTC
CASSEDRGLAKNIQYF
>TRBJ2-1|TRBD1|TRBV24-1|.
TGTGCCACCAGCTCGGGACAGGGTCGCAATGAGCAGTTCTTC
CATSSGQGRNEQFF
>TRBJ2-1|TRBD1|TRBV7-9|.
TGTGCCAGCAGCACCCGACAGGGTGTCTCCTACAATGAGCAGTTCTTC
CASSTRQGVSYNEQFF
>TRBJ2-7|TRBD2|TRBV25-1|.
TGTGCCAGCAGCCCAGGCGGGAGCCTAACCTACGAGCAGTACTTC
CASSPGGSLTYEQYF
>TRBJ2-2|TRBD2|TRBV7-8|.
TGTGCCAGCAGCTTAGATCCTAGCGGGGGGCCTACTAACACCGGGGAGCTGTTTTTT
CASSLDPSGGPTNTGELFF
>TRBJ2-3|TRBD1|TRBV24-1|.
TGTGCCACCAGTGACCTACCCGGACAGGCGCCCGGGGCTAGCACAGATACGCAGTATTTT
CATSDLPGQAPGASTDTQYF
>TRBJ1-6|.|TRBV6-4|.
TGTGCCAGCAGTGAACGGGGTGGTGGGAATTCACCCCTCCACTTT
CASSERGGGNSPLHF
>TRBJ2-5|TRBD1|TRBV19|once
TGTGCCAGTAGTGCCCGACAGGGGGAGACCCAGTACTTC
CASSARQGETQYF
>TRBJ1-5|TRBD1|TRBV19|few
TGTGCCAGTAGTAGCCAGGGGGAGAATCAGCCCCAGCATTTT
CASSSQGENQPQHF
>TRBJ1-1|.|TRBV10-3|.
TGTGCCATCAGTGAGCTGACACATATGAACACTGAAGCTTTCTTT
CAISELTHMNTEAFF
>TRBJ1-4|TRBD1|TRBV5-1|.
TGCGCCAGCAGCTCAGACAGGGGGACTGAAAAACTGTTTTTT
CASSSDRGTEKLFF
>TRBJ1-2|.|TRBV4-1|.
TGCGCCAGCAGCCAAGATTCGGGTTATGGCTACACCTTC
CASSQDSGYGYTF
>TRBJ2-7|.|TRBV2|few
TGTGCCAGCAGTGAAGTGGGCAGCTACGAGCAGTACTTC
CASSEVGSYEQYF
>TRBJ1-1|.|TRBV2|many
TGTGCCAGCATCCGGACGCGGGAGGCTGGGACTGAAGCTTTCTTT
CASIRTREAGTEAFF
>TRBJ1-1|.|TRBV5-1|few
TGCGCCAGCAGCTTTTGGGCCGGGGTGGACACTGAAGCTTTCTTT
CASSFWAGVDTEAFF
>TRBJ2-5|TRBD2|TRBV5-1|.
TGCGCCAGCAGCTTCGGACTAGCGGGGAGTTCGGAGACCCAGTACTTC
CASSFGLAGSSETQYF
>TRBJ1-2|.|TRBV10-2|.
TGCGCCAGCAGTGAGACTTCCTCCACCTATGGCTACACCTTC
CASSETSSTYGYTF
>TRBJ2-2|TRBD1|TRBV2|.
TGTGCCAGCAGTAACCCGGGGACAGGGGCCGGGGAGCTGTTTTTT
CASSNPGTGAGELFF
>TRBJ1-1|TRBD1|TRBV19|.
TGTGCCAGTAGTAGATTGGACAGGGGGGCGAACACTGAAGCTTTCTTT
CASSRLDRGANTEAFF
>TRBJ2-1|TRBD1|TRBV30|.
TGTGCCTGGAGGGACGGACAGGGCAGCTACAATGAGCAGTTCTTC
CAWRDGQGSYNEQFF
>TRBJ1-5|.|TRBV18|once
TGTGCCAGCTCACCACGGGGAGAAAGGGGGAGAAATCAGCCCCAGCATTTT
CASSPRGERGRNQPQHF
>TRBJ2-7|TRBD1|TRBV19|.
TGTGCCAGTGGACAGGGAAGATCCTCCTACGAGCAGTACTTC
CASGQGRSSYEQYF
>TRBJ2-3|.|TRBV4-1|.
TGCGCCAGCAGCCAAGGCCCTAGCGCAGATACGCAGTATTTT
CASSQGPSADTQYF
>TRBJ2-1|TRBD2|TRBV2|once
TGTGCCAGCAGTGAAGACGGGCTAGCGGGCAATGAGCAGTTCTTC
CASSEDGLAGNEQFF
>TRBJ2-1|TRBD2|TRBV7-9|.
TGTGCCAGCAGCGCGTTGGGTGTTGGTCTAGCGGGGTTCAATGAGCAGTTCTTC
CASSALGVGLAGFNEQFF
>TRBJ2-2|TRBD2|TRBV30|.
TGTGCCTGGAGTGTTAGGCTAGCGGGGGCCGGGGAGCTGTTTTTT
CAWSVRLAGAGELFF
>TRBJ2-3|TRBD2|TRBV30|.
TGTGCCTGGAGACCTGGGACTAGCGGGGGCACAGATACGCAGTATTTT
CAWRPGTSGGTDTQYF
>TRBJ2-3|TRBD2|TRBV11-1|once
TGTGCCAGCAGCTCCCTCAACGGGGGGTTAGATACGCAGTATTTT
CASSSLNGGLDTQYF
>TRBJ2-2|.|TRBV23-1|.
TGCGCCAGCAGTCATCAATCAAGCGGGCAGGGTCGGTACTTTGGGGAGCTGTTTTTT
CASSHQSSGQGRYFGELFF
>TRBJ1-3|.|TRBV6-1|.
TGTGCCAGCAGTGAAAAACGGGACAACATCTTAAAACTCTCTGGAAACACCATATATTTT
CASSEKRDNILKLSGNTIYF
>TRBJ1-3|.|TRBV6-5|.
TGTGCCAGCAGTTACGATTTGGGGGGGGCCGGAAACACCATATATTTT
CASSYDLGGAGNTIYF
>TRBJ2-2|.|TRBV6-1|.
TGTGCCAGCAGTTATTATGACACCGGGGAGCTGTTTTTT
CASSYYDTGELFF
>TRBJ1-1|.|TRBV15|.
TGTGCCACCAGTAGGGGCCCGTCGGAGGGTGAAGCTTTCTTT
CATSRGPSEGEAFF
>TRBJ1-3|.|TRBV6-1|.
TGTGCCAGCAGTGAAGAGGGACTCTCTGGAAACACCATATATTTT
CASSEEGLSGNTIYF
>TRBJ2-2|.|TRBV7-8|.
TGTGCCAGCAGCCAGGGGACACCCGGGGAGCTGTTTTTT
CASSQGTPGELFF
>TRBJ1-1|.|TRBV5-1|.
TGCGCCAGCAGCTTGGGGGGACAGAACACTGAAGCTTTCTTT
CASSLGGQNTEAFF
>TRBJ1-1|.|TRBV11-2|.
TGTGCCAGCAGCTTACAGAGAGAGGTAAGCACTGAAGCTTTCTTT
CASSLQREVSTEAFF
>TRBJ2-1|TRBD1|TRBV5-8|.
TGTGCCAGCAGCTCCGATGGAGACAGGGGGTACAATGAGCAGTTCTTC
CASSSDGDRGYNEQFF
>TRBJ1-6|TRBD1|TRBV10-3|.
TGTGCCATCAGTGGTCGGGACAGGGGCGACTCACCCCTCCACTTT
CAISGRDRGDSPLHF